The 30 T cell receptor beta chains presented below share a single source sample, sequenced in a study of blood T cell repertoires in COVID-19. Measured with immunoSEQ multiplex PCR; TCRdb has only the in-frame clones, and not every one. The top ten clones hold about 6.6% of a sample with 200,000 to 250,000 clones, 65% to 85% of them seen once. The material sequenced was PBMCs or T cells enriched from blood (not recorded which). The receptors were gathered from a middle-aged woman who had recovered from COVID-19.

This clone was seen a single time. The chain joins TRBV10-1 to TRBJ1-2; D may be TRBD1 (6 bases). The ends were cut back, 0 bases at V and 7 bases at J, with 18 bases in the middle. Germline V gene lookup returns CDR1 WNHNN and CDR2 SYGVQD (reference sequence). The CDR3 runs to 16 residues. The CDR3 reads CASSESWDTESCGYTF. Written as DNA, the CDR3 is TGCGCCAGCAGTGAGTCGTGGGACACCGAGAGCTGTGGCTACACCTTC.

The J gene is TRBJ2-7, the V gene TRBV2, with 8 bases aligning to TRBD1. CDR1 and CDR2 from the germline V gene are SNHLY and FYNNEI. This CDR3 comprises 12 residues. V lost 7 bases to trimming and J lost 7 bases; unmatched junction nucleotides: 6. CDR3 sequence reads: CASKGQGGEQYF. CDR3 DNA sequence: TGTGCCAGCAAAGGACAGGGCGGAGAGCAGTACTTC.

The rearrangement links TRBV3-1 (or the pseudogene TRBV3-2) to TRBJ2-2; TRBD2 might be the D (5 bases). The CDR3 spans 14 residues. V was cut by 2 bases and J by 3 bases, with 7 bases left in between. Germline CDR1 reads LGHDT; CDR2 reads YNNKEL (reference sequence). CDR3 bases: TGTGCCAGCAGCCAACGGGGAGACACCGGGGAGCTGTTTTTT. Residues: CASSQRGDTGELFF.

This CDR3 is CASKGTGLTEAFF. The CDR3 nucleotides are TGTGCCAGCAAGGGAACAGGGTTGACTGAAGCTTTCTTT. The chain uses TRBV6-5 and TRBJ1-1; D is perhaps TRBD1 (6 bases). The CDR3 runs to 13 residues. CDR1 is MNHEY and CDR2 is SVGAGI in the germline V gene. The ends were cut back, 7 bases at V and 5 bases at J, with 14 bases in the middle.

DNA for the CDR3: TGTGCCAGCAGTTTACGTCGACTAGCCGGCGATGAGCAGTTCTTC. Translation gives CASSLRRLAGDEQFF. The chain employs TRBV28 and TRBJ2-1; 7 bases agree with TRBD2. Germline lookup yields CDR1 MDHEN and CDR2 SYDVKM. V lost 2 bases, J lost 8 bases, and 9 bases stayed unmatched. The CDR3 extends over 15 amino acids.

J is TRBJ1-5 and V is TRBV2, with 11 bases identical to TRBD1. V trimming: 6 bases; J trimming: 6 bases; junction bases outside the gene matches: 4. The CDR3 runs to 14 residues. Germline V gene sequence: CDR1 SNHLY, CDR2 FYNNEI. The CDR3 loop reads CASRGTGGGQPQHF. The CDR3 DNA is TGTGCCAGCAGGGGGACAGGGGGAGGTCAGCCCCAGCATTTT.

The J gene is TRBJ2-3, the V gene TRBV10-3, with 7 bases that match TRBD2. V was clipped by 2 bases and J by 4 bases; unmatched bases: 0. The CDR3 has 13 amino acids. Germline-derived CDR1 and CDR2 are ENHRY and SYGVKD. The CDR3 DNA reads as TGTGCCATCAGTGAGACTAGCGCAGATACGCAGTATTTT. Amino acid sequence: CAISETSADTQYF.

The chain combines TRBV4-1 with TRBJ1-1, with D hard to call. V lost 0 bases and J lost 4, with 12 bases in between. Germline V gene lookup returns CDR1 MGHRA and CDR2 YSYEKL. CDR3 length: 15 residues. In DNA form, the CDR3 reads TGCGCCAGCAGCCAAGATTCGAGGGCCAGCACTGAAGCTTTCTTT. This sequence encodes CASSQDSRASTEAFF.

The V and J genes are TRBV6-5 and TRBJ1-5; TRBD1 aligns across 8 bases. The CDR3 runs 15 residues. Germline CDR1 and CDR2: MNHEY and SVGAGI. V shed 5 bases, J shed 4 bases, and the junction held 7 bases outside the gene matches. The chain's CDR3 is CASSPMTGDNQPQHF. For the CDR3, the DNA is TGTGCCAGCAGTCCTATGACAGGGGATAATCAGCCCCAGCATTTT.

The J gene is TRBJ2-7, the V gene TRBV7-2; D perhaps matches TRBD2 (5 bases). The V and J ends lost 1 base and 0 bases respectively, with 10 bases between them. The CDR3 loop spans 15 amino acids. Per the germline V gene, CDR1 is SGHTA and CDR2 is FQGNSA. The CDR3, as DNA: TGTGCCAGCAGCTTAGTGAGCGGACCCTCCTACGAGCAGTACTTC. Its protein product is CASSLVSGPSYEQYF. Full variable domain (outside the CDR3, taken from reference TRBV7-2 and TRBJ2-7): GAGVSQSPSNKVTEKGKDVELRCDPISGHTALYWYRQSLGQGLEFLIYFQGNSAPDKSGLPSDRFSAERTGGSVSTLTIQRTQQEDSAVYLCASSLVSGPSYEQYFGPGTRLTVT.

Notes on this clone: This specimen includes other DNA sequences encoding the same CDR3. The rearrangement uses TRBV27 and TRBJ2-7; 7 bases agree with TRBD1. V trimming: 6 bases; J trimming: 0 bases; junction bases outside the gene matches: 2. Germline assignment: CDR1 MNHEY and CDR2 SMNVEV (reference sequence). The CDR3 runs 13 residues. CDR3 DNA: TGTGCCAGCAGGAGACAGGGCTCCTACGAGCAGTACTTC. Residues: CASRRQGSYEQYF.

The V gene is TRBV7-9, the J gene TRBJ1-5; D not resolved. This CDR3 comprises 14 residues. Germline V gene sequence: CDR1 SEHNR, CDR2 FQNEAQ (reference sequence). V dropped 2 bases and J dropped 3 bases, with 8 bases sitting between them. This CDR3 is CASSLSGDNQPQHF. For the CDR3, the DNA is TGTGCCAGCAGCTTATCCGGGGACAATCAGCCCCAGCATTTT.

The gene calls are TRBV7-9 and TRBJ2-3; tentatively, D is TRBD2 (6 bases). The CDR3 totals 15 residues. Germline V lookup: CDR1 SEHNR, CDR2 FQNEAQ (reference sequence). Trimming took off 5 bases at V and 2 bases at J, with 14 bases between the two ends. The CDR3 region is CASSQGTSFTDTQYF. The CDR3 bases are TGTGCCAGCAGCCAAGGGACTTCCTTCACAGATACGCAGTATTTT.

This clone was observed a single time. This chain joins TRBV18 and TRBJ1-1, with 10 positions matching TRBD1. Germline CDR1 and CDR2: KGHSH and LQKENI. This CDR3 has 14 residues. The V segment lost 5 bases and the J segment 1 base; nucleotides outside the gene matches: 1. CDR3 DNA: TGTGCCAGCTCAAGGGACAGGGGGAACACTGAAGCTTTCTTT. Its protein is CASSRDRGNTEAFF.

This clone came up once. The chain links TRBV5-1 to TRBJ2-3; 8 bases fit TRBD1. Trimming took 0 bases from V and 4 from J; bases not matched to a gene: 4. CDR1 is SGHRS, CDR2 YFSETQ, per germline. CDR3 length equals 15 residues. The CDR3 DNA follows: TGCGCCAGCAGCTTGGACGGACAGGGCCCAGATACGCAGTATTTT. Amino acid sequence: CASSLDGQGPDTQYF.

This chain links TRBV3-1 (or the pseudogene TRBV3-2) with TRBJ2-1; 7 bases agree with TRBD2. CDR1 LGHDT and CDR2 YNNKEL come from the germline V gene (reference sequence). V was pared by 4 bases and J by 11 bases, with 5 bases of the junction left unmatched. The CDR3 consists of 12 residues. The DNA for the CDR3 is TGTGCCAGCAGCCCCAGCGGGAATAAGCAGTTCTTC. This sequence encodes CASSPSGNKQFF.

The rearrangement uses TRBV2 and TRBJ1-5, with D tentatively TRBD1 (5 bases). The V end lost 7 bases, the J end lost 5 bases, and 12 bases lay between the germline ends. CDR1 SNHLY and CDR2 FYNNEI come from the germline V gene. This CDR3 contains 13 residues. CDR3 sequence reads: CASIGGRHQPQHF. CDR3 nucleotides: TGTGCCAGCATCGGGGGACGACATCAGCCCCAGCATTTT.

The rearrangement uses TRBV7-8 and TRBJ1-3, with D possibly being TRBD1 (5 bases). The CDR3 spans 14 residues. Germline V gives CDR1 SGHVS, CDR2 FQNEAQ. V shed 1 base and J shed 4 bases, with 8 bases lying between them. The CDR3 coding sequence is TGTGCCAGCAGCTTAGGAAACAGGGGAAACACCATATATTTT. Translated: CASSLGNRGNTIYF.

In its sample, this clone was seen once. The J gene is TRBJ1-2, the V gene TRBV28, with 10 bases fitting TRBD1. There are 18 residues in the CDR3. Germline values: CDR1 MDHEN, CDR2 SYDVKM. Unmatched junction bases numbered 12, after V lost 5 bases and J lost 0 bases. As DNA, the CDR3 is TGTGCCAGCAGTCCTTCCTGGGACAGGGGAAGGTCTAACTATGGCTACACCTTC. The encoded protein is CASSPSWDRGRSNYGYTF.

The rearrangement joins TRBV7-9 to TRBJ2-7, with D possibly matching TRBD1 (6 bases). Germline CDR1 is SEHNR and CDR2 is FQNEAQ (reference sequence). Trimming pared 7 bases from V and 0 bases from J, leaving 13 bases between. This CDR3 contains 14 residues. The CDR3 spells CASTSGDNSYEQYF. Written as DNA, the CDR3 is TGTGCCAGCACCTCAGGGGACAACTCCTACGAGCAGTACTTC. The full variable domain, its missing parts supplied by reference TRBV7-9 and TRBJ2-7, is DTGVSQNPRHKITKRGQNVTFRCDPISEHNRLYWYRQTLGQGPEFLTYFQNEAQLEKSRLLSDRFSAERPKGSFSTLEIQRTEQGDSAMYLCASTSGDNSYEQYFGPGTRLTVT.

A single count supports this clone. The chain is built from TRBV3-1 (or the pseudogene TRBV3-2) and TRBJ2-2, with 8 nucleotides matching TRBD2. Germline V CDR1 and CDR2: LGHDT, YNNKEL (reference sequence). The CDR3 covers 14 residues. Unmatched junction bases numbered 3, after V lost 0 bases and J lost 9 bases. The CDR3: CASSQELAVRELFF. The CDR3 nucleotides read TGTGCCAGCAGCCAAGAACTAGCGGTCCGGGAGCTGTTTTTT.

The chain carries TRBV6-5 and TRBJ1-1; 7 positions agree with TRBD1. Germline values: CDR1 MNHEY, CDR2 SVGAGI. The CDR3 is 13 residues long. Unmatched junction bases numbered 7, after V lost 6 bases and J lost 6 bases. The CDR3 sequence is CASRGTASSEAFF. CDR3 DNA sequence: TGTGCCAGCAGGGGGACAGCCAGCTCTGAAGCTTTCTTT.

This sequence joins TRBV19 and TRBJ1-6, with 8 bases lining up with TRBD1. Germline CDR1 LNHDA, CDR2 SQIVND (reference sequence). Trimming at V came to 5 bases and at J to 10 bases, leaving 10 bases not matched to a gene. This CDR3 contains 15 residues. The CDR3 sequence: CASSPTDRGTSPLHF. The CDR3 DNA is TGTGCCAGTAGTCCGACCGACAGGGGAACGTCACCCCTCCACTTT.

The rearrangement uses TRBV11-2 and TRBJ2-3; D perhaps matches TRBD1 (5 bases). This CDR3 has 13 amino acids. The germline V gene encodes CDR1 SGHAT and CDR2 FQNNGV. V was shortened by 5 bases and J by 4 bases, with 10 bases between the two germline ends. The CDR3 loop is CASSLGLPDTQYF. Here the CDR3 DNA reads TGTGCCAGCAGCCTGGGGCTGCCAGATACGCAGTATTTT. Full variable domain (rest looked up from reference TRBV11-2 and TRBJ2-3): EAGVAQSPRYKIIEKRQSVAFWCNPISGHATLYWYQQILGQGPKLLIQFQNNGVVDDSQLPKDRFSAERLKGVDSTLKIQPAKLEDSAVYLCASSLGLPDTQYFGPGTRLTVL.

The gene calls are TRBV19 and TRBJ2-7; the D gene is possibly TRBD1 (6 bases). Per germline, CDR1 LNHDA and CDR2 SQIVND (reference sequence). Trimming pared 5 bases from V and 4 bases from J, leaving 9 bases between. This CDR3 has 12 amino acids. The CDR3 is CASSPQGYEQYV. CDR3 bases: TGTGCCAGTAGTCCCCAGGGGTACGAGCAGTACGTC.

The gene calls are TRBV2 and TRBJ1-5; TRBD1 agrees at 11 bases. The CDR3 runs to 18 residues. V dropped 4 bases and J dropped 2; count of bases not matched to a gene: 10. Germline V gene lookup returns CDR1 SNHLY and CDR2 FYNNEI. CDR3 sequence reads: CASSVPGQGANGNQPQHF. The CDR3 nucleotides read TGTGCCAGCAGTGTCCCCGGACAGGGGGCCAATGGCAATCAGCCCCAGCATTTT.

This rearrangement joins TRBV7-9 to TRBJ1-2; D unresolved. Germline assignment: CDR1 SEHNR and CDR2 FQNEAQ (reference sequence). This CDR3 region has 14 residues. V lost 3 bases, J lost 4 bases, and 12 bases lay in between. For the CDR3, the DNA is TGTGCCAGCAGCTTGGTCACGGGAGTCTATGGCTACACCTTC. As protein: CASSLVTGVYGYTF.

The chain uses TRBV5-6 and TRBJ1-3, with 7 bases fitting TRBD1. CDR3 length: 16 residues. Per germline, CDR1 SGHDT and CDR2 YYEEEE. V dropped 5 bases and J dropped 4; count of bases not matched to a gene: 12. CDR3 in DNA: TGTGCCAGCAGTCGGACCGACAGGGACAAAGGAAACACCATATATTTT. Translation: CASSRTDRDKGNTIYF.

This clone was observed a single time. Here the CDR3 DNA reads TGTGCCAGCTCACCGACCGGGACAGGGGGTCTCACAGATACGCAGTATTTT. This sequence encodes CASSPTGTGGLTDTQYF. The J gene is TRBJ2-3, the V gene TRBV18, with 11 bases lining up with TRBD1. This CDR3 is built from 17 residues. V lost 3 bases to trimming and J lost 2 bases; unmatched junction nucleotides: 7. Germline CDR1 KGHSH, CDR2 LQKENI.

The chain has TRBV27 and TRBJ1-5; no clear D. Per the germline V gene, CDR1 is MNHEY and CDR2 is SMNVEV (reference sequence). Between the trimmed V and J ends, which lost 5 bases and 4 bases, there was a span of 12 bases. There are 14 residues in the CDR3. The CDR3 here is CASSPAGLNQPQHF. The CDR3 bases are TGTGCCAGCAGTCCCGCGGGTCTGAATCAGCCCCAGCATTTT.